The clone carrying this T cell receptor (beta chain) was seen repeatedly, ten times or more. Its antigen remains unknown. This specimen comes from a study of T cells after yellow fever vaccination. Across the whole study: Preparation of the low-cell-number fractions used SMART-Seq v4 Ultra Low Input. Findings and caveats of the study: The study re-detected most primary-vaccination clones after the booster (96% CD4, roughly 90% CD8). It was a small share of clonotypes that appeared in both CD4 and CD8 compartments.

UMIs and a universal primer site were added when TCR cDNA was made by 5'RACE template switching. TCRdb fed the 5' RACE reads into MiXCR, producing one record per CDR3 protein. The data contain 250,000 or so distinct CDR3 sequences, more than 3.5% of them seen just once; the ten biggest clones take up 15% to 20%. The CDR3 spans 14 residues. CDR1 and CDR2 from the germline V gene are MDHEN and SYDVKM. Between the trimmed V and J ends, which lost 6 bases and 10 bases, there was a span of 18 bases. The clonotype was recovered from a man aged 18 to 30 who received the YFV17D yellow fever vaccine. This rearrangement joins TRBV28 to TRBJ1-4, with D perhaps TRBD1 (5 bases). Material: PBMCs, obtained 15 days after the yellow fever booster vaccination. As DNA, the CDR3 is TGTGCCAGCAGGCTCGGGGCGGGGCCGGGAAAACTGTTTTTT. Translated, it gives CASRLGAGPGKLFF.